These 2 T cell receptor beta chains were sequenced from one sample in a study of spatial heterogeneity in lung cancer. Via MiXCR, TCRdb re-called the 5' RACE reads, giving one row per CDR3 protein. The repertoire holds under 30,000 distinct CDR3 sequences, approximately 6% seen once, with 20% to 25% in the top ten. The time point here: blood at routine non-recurrence follow-up after resection. Tumor, nontumor lung or frozen PBMC supplied whole RNA that was sequenced unsorted. This material consisted of PBMCs, taken at follow-up. Receptors originate from a male donor with early-stage non-small cell lung cancer.

This clonotype has ten or more counts. This rearrangement joins TRBV20-1 to TRBJ2-3; 13 bases fit TRBD2. V lost 0 bases to trimming and J lost 1 base; unmatched junction nucleotides: 7. CDR3 length: 18 amino acids. Per the germline V gene, CDR1 is DFQATT and CDR2 is SNEGSKA (reference sequence). The DNA for the CDR3 is TGCAGTGCTAGAGACCGGACTAGCGGGAGTGTTCGCACAGATACGCAGTATTTT. Translating it yields CSARDRTSGSVRTDTQYF.

This clonotype was recorded many times. The V call is TRBV20-1, the J call TRBJ2-5; 9 bases are shared with TRBD1. This CDR3 comprises 13 residues. Germline V gives CDR1 DFQATT, CDR2 SNEGSKA (reference sequence). V dropped 3 bases and J dropped 6; count of bases not matched to a gene: 5. The CDR3 loop is CSASLQGAKTQYF. The CDR3 DNA sequence: TGCAGTGCTAGCCTACAGGGGGCAAAGACCCAGTACTTC.